These T cell receptor beta chains were read from a single sample in a study of blood T cell repertoires in COVID-19. The method was immunoSEQ multiplex PCR; TCRdb's version includes in-frame clones alone and lacks a portion of them. The sample shows under 350,000 clones, around 83% of them seen only once. The source material was peripheral blood. Receptor source: a young man with active or convalescent COVID-19. CDR3s include the opening cysteine and the closing phenylalanine or tryptophan. Each record gives: V gene, J gene, D gene, clone size, CDR3 DNA, CDR3 protein. A D gene is named only where the DNA matches it firmly. The size field is filled for only some rows; it gives once, few, many or a size class.

>TRBV5-1|TRBJ2-4|TRBD2|-
TGCGCCAGCAGCCTAACTAGCGGGGGCCCACAGTACTTC
CASSLTSGGPQYF
>TRBV10-3|TRBJ2-3|-|-
TGTGCCACGGCGGCCGCAGATACGCAGTATTTT
CATAAADTQYF
>TRBV7-3|TRBJ2-3|-|few
TGTGCCAGCAGCTTACTAGGAGAGGCAGATACGCAGTATTTT
CASSLLGEADTQYF
>TRBV11-2|TRBJ2-1|-|once
TGTGCCAGCAGCTCCTTTGAGGGTGAGCAGTTCTTC
CASSSFEGEQFF
>TRBV21-1|TRBJ2-7|-|-
TGTGCCAGCAAAGGGGCTAGCGGCCTCTCCTACGAGCAGTACTTC
CASKGASGLSYEQYF
>TRBV18|TRBJ2-3|TRBD1|-
TGTGCCAGCTCACCACCGGGACAGATCACAGATACGCAGTATTTT
CASSPPGQITDTQYF
>TRBV6-4|TRBJ1-2|TRBD1|-
TGTGCCATCAACGGACAGGGCGATGGCTACACCTTC
CAINGQGDGYTF
>TRBV12-5|TRBJ2-5|-|-
TGTGCTACGTCCCCGGGAGAGACCCAGTACTTC
CATSPGETQYF
>TRBV6-5|TRBJ2-7|TRBD1|-
TGTGCCAGCACCGGGACAGGGTGGGGTTACGAGCAGTACTTC
CASTGTGWGYEQYF
>TRBV6-5|TRBJ1-1|-|-
TGTGCCAGCAGTTACTCTGGCAGGGCCACTGAAGCTTTCTTT
CASSYSGRATEAFF
>TRBV29-1|TRBJ2-7|TRBD2|-
TGCAGCGTTCTAGCGGTCGTGGGCGAGCAGTACTTC
CSVLAVVGEQYF
>TRBV3-1/TRBV3-2|TRBJ2-5|TRBD2|-
TGTGCCAGCAGCCATGGGGGGGTAGAGACCCAGTACTTC
CASSHGGVETQYF
>TRBV25-1|TRBJ2-5|-|-
TGTGCCAGTACCCTTAGAGAGACCCAGTACTTC
CASTLRETQYF
>TRBV2|TRBJ2-3|TRBD1|-
TGTGCCAGCAGCACCGGGACAGGGAGGGCAGATACGCAGTATTTT
CASSTGTGRADTQYF
>TRBV28|TRBJ1-2|-|-
TGTGCCAGCAGTTTACCCGGCGGGAACTATGGCTACACCTTC
CASSLPGGNYGYTF
>TRBV6-6|TRBJ1-1|TRBD1|-
TGTGCCAGCAGCTGGACAGGGAGCACTGAAGCTTTCTTT
CASSWTGSTEAFF
>TRBV10-3|TRBJ1-4|TRBD1|-
TGTGCCATCAGTACCGAAACAGGGGAAACTAATGAAAAACTGTTTTTT
CAISTETGETNEKLFF
>TRBV5-4|TRBJ2-7|-|-
TGTGCCAGCACCCCTCGGGGGGGACAGGGATCCTACGAGCAGTACTTC
CASTPRGGQGSYEQYF
>TRBV5-1|TRBJ1-6|-|-
TGCGCCAGCAGCTTGGCCCAGGGAAAAAATTCACCCCTCCACTTT
CASSLAQGKNSPLHF
>TRBV3-1/TRBV3-2|TRBJ2-7|TRBD2|-
TGTGCCAGCAGCCACCGGACTAGCGGGATCTACGAGCAGTACTTC
CASSHRTSGIYEQYF
>TRBV24-1|TRBJ1-5|-|-
TGTGCCACCAGCTTGCAGGAACATAGCAATCAGCCCCAGCATTTT
CATSLQEHSNQPQHF
>TRBV5-4|TRBJ2-1|TRBD1|-
TGTGCCAGCAGCTCCAAAGGGACAGGGGAGAATGAGCAGTTCTTC
CASSSKGTGENEQFF
>TRBV7-8|TRBJ2-5|TRBD2|once
TGTGCCAGCAGCCAAACCCCGGGTAGCGGGATCGGGGAGACCCAGTACTTC
CASSQTPGSGIGETQYF
>TRBV2|TRBJ1-1|-|-
TGTGCCAGCAGTGAACAGTACACTGAAGCTTTCTTT
CASSEQYTEAFF
>TRBV27|TRBJ2-7|-|once
TGTGCCAGCAGTCCCCAACAAAACGAGCAGTACTTC
CASSPQQNEQYF
>TRBV24-1|TRBJ2-7|TRBD1|-
TGTGCCACCAGTGACACCGACAGGGACCCCTACGAGCAGTACTTC
CATSDTDRDPYEQYF
>TRBV2|TRBJ2-7|TRBD2|-
TGTGCCAGCAAAGAGACTAGCGGACTATACGAGCAGTACTTC
CASKETSGLYEQYF
>TRBV2|TRBJ2-3|TRBD2|-
TGTGCCAGCAGTAAGACTAGCGGGGGTGATACGCAGTATTTT
CASSKTSGGDTQYF
>TRBV5-1|TRBJ2-1|TRBD2|-
TGCGCCAGCAGCTTGGCCGGACTAGCGATTTATGATGAGCAGTTCTTC
CASSLAGLAIYDEQFF
>TRBV29-1|TRBJ1-1|TRBD1|-
TGCAGCGTTGCCGGGACAGCGGTTGAAGCTTTCTTT
CSVAGTAVEAFF
>TRBV2|TRBJ1-6|TRBD1|-
TGTGCCAGCAGTGAACAGGGGGCTAGTTCACCCCTCCACTTT
CASSEQGASSPLHF